This is a list of T cell receptor beta chains from one sample in a study of early T cells in non-severe SARS-CoV-2 infection. TCRdb processed the 5' RACE reads anew with MiXCR; each CDR3 protein has one entry. The profile shows about 70,000 distinct CDR3 sequences, about 12% of them singletons. Sequencing was performed on whole blood. These receptors were taken from an adult who was a healthcare worker with PCR-confirmed SARS-CoV-2 infection or an uninfected control (not recorded which). CDR3s include the opening cysteine and the closing phenylalanine or tryptophan. The D gene is left open where the match is weak. A row's size may be missing; if present it is once, few, many or a size class.

j_call clone_size v_call d_call cdr3_aa cdr3_nt
TRBJ2-7 many TRBV2 TRBD1 CASSEDRETYEQYF TGTGCCAGCAGCGAGGACAGGGAAACCTACGAGCAGTACTTC
TRBJ2-1 many TRBV28 TRBD2 CASSLTSGGAEEQFF TGTGCCAGCAGTTTGACTAGCGGGGGGGCAGAAGAGCAGTTCTTC
TRBJ2-1 many TRBV19 TRBD2 CASSPPGGRYNEQFF TGTGCCAGTAGTCCCCCGGGGGGGAGGTACAATGAGCAGTTCTTC
TRBJ2-7 once TRBV5-8 . CASSLDLGNEQYF TGTGCCAGCAGCCTAGACCTTGGTAACGAGCAGTACTTC
TRBJ2-5 many TRBV7-2 . CASSLLQGGQETQYF TGTGCCAGCAGCTTACTTCAAGGGGGCCAAGAGACCCAGTACTTC
TRBJ2-3 many TRBV4-3 . CASSQGLGPADTQYF TGCGCCAGCAGCCAAGGACTAGGCCCCGCAGATACGCAGTATTTT
TRBJ1-2 . TRBV6-5 . CASSYVRDTGYTF TGTGCCAGCAGTTACGTGAGGGATACTGGCTACACCTTC
TRBJ2-2 many TRBV6-5 TRBD2 CASRVEGLAGELFF TGTGCCAGCAGGGTCGAAGGACTAGCCGGGGAGCTGTTTTTT
TRBJ2-7 . TRBV7-2 . CASSSPEAGSSYEQYF TGTGCCAGCAGCTCCCCCGAGGCGGGGTCCTCCTACGAGCAGTACTTC
TRBJ1-2 many TRBV10-2 . CASSEGEGYTF TGCGCCAGCAGTGAGGGGGAAGGCTACACCTTC
TRBJ2-1 . TRBV20-1 . CSARGVLKPYNEQFF TGCAGTGCTAGAGGAGTTCTAAAGCCCTACAATGAGCAGTTCTTC